Listed below are T cell receptor beta chains from one sample, sequenced in a study of T-cell reconstitution after alpha-beta-depleted transplantation in children. TCRdb reprocessed the PCR reads with MiXCR, giving one entry per CDR3 protein. The table records some 390,000 distinct CDR3 sequences, just over 20% of them present only once. The specimen comprised PBMCs from the stem cell graft donor, sampled from the stem cell graft. The receptor source for this set is a human donor who donated a stem cell graft to a child with acute myeloid leukemia. Each CDR3 is given with its conserved first and last residue. A D gene is named only where the DNA matches it firmly. The size entry is marked missing in some rows and otherwise reads once, few, many or a size class.

D,size,V,J,CDR3,DNA
TRBD1,few,TRBV15,TRBJ1-1,CATSRDSPYRGRDTEAFF,TGTGCCACCAGCAGGGACTCACCTTACAGGGGTCGGGACACTGAAGCTTTCTTT
TRBD2,NA,TRBV20-1,TRBJ2-5,CSARDPGAGASQETQYF,TGCAGTGCTAGAGATCCAGGAGCGGGAGCGTCCCAAGAGACCCAGTACTTC
NA,NA,TRBV20-1,TRBJ2-7,CSARRPSSSYYEQYF,TGCAGTGCTAGAAGACCGAGCTCATCCTACTACGAGCAGTACTTC
NA,few,TRBV28,TRBJ2-1,CASSPLTAYNEQFF,TGTGCCAGCAGTCCTCTGACAGCCTACAATGAGCAGTTCTTC
NA,few,TRBV12-3/TRBV12-4,TRBJ2-5,CASSLESGPQETQYF,TGTGCCAGCAGTTTAGAGTCAGGGCCACAAGAGACCCAGTACTTC
NA,few,TRBV15,TRBJ2-2,CATSRVKGGELFF,TGTGCCACCAGCAGAGTTAAGGGCGGGGAGCTGTTTTTT
NA,many,TRBV20-1,TRBJ1-1,CSATAGVLGTEAFF,TGCAGTGCTACCGCAGGGGTATTAGGCACTGAAGCTTTCTTT
NA,NA,TRBV27,TRBJ1-6,CASSLRSSYNSPLHF,TGTGCCAGCAGTTTACGGAGCTCCTATAATTCACCCCTCCACTTT
NA,few,TRBV20-1,TRBJ1-2,CSARDFANYGYTF,TGCAGTGCTAGAGATTTTGCTAACTATGGCTACACCTTC
TRBD2,NA,TRBV7-1,TRBJ2-3,CASSTYHRGLAVQVGVITDTQYF,TGTGCCAGCAGCACATACCACCGGGGACTAGCAGTTCAGGTGGGAGTCATCACAGATACGCAGTATTTT
NA,few,TRBV5-1,TRBJ1-2,CASSAGPNYGYTF,TGCGCCAGCAGCGCGGGACCGAACTATGGCTACACCTTC
NA,few,TRBV5-5,TRBJ1-5,CASSLEKDPMTPQHF,TGTGCCAGCAGCTTGGAAAAAGACCCCATGACGCCCCAGCATTTT
NA,few,TRBV12-3/TRBV12-4,TRBJ2-3,CASSPVLGDTQYF,TGTGCCAGCAGTCCCGTCCTGGGAGATACGCAGTATTTT
NA,few,TRBV27,TRBJ2-1,CASSLFPGQSSYNEQFF,TGTGCCAGCAGTTTATTTCCCGGTCAGAGCTCCTACAATGAGCAGTTCTTC
TRBD1,NA,TRBV12-3/TRBV12-4,TRBJ2-2,CASKFGQGGSGELFF,TGTGCCAGCAAGTTCGGACAGGGTGGATCCGGGGAGCTGTTTTTT
NA,many,TRBV7-6,TRBJ2-7,CASSLSTGRGSYEQYF,TGTGCCAGCAGCTTATCTACGGGTAGGGGGTCCTACGAGCAGTACTTC
TRBD1,few,TRBV20-1,TRBJ1-1,CSANRGEVNTEAFF,TGCAGTGCTAACAGGGGAGAGGTGAACACTGAAGCTTTCTTT
NA,few,TRBV20-1,TRBJ1-2,CSPDPPGDGYTF,TGCAGTCCAGACCCCCCCGGTGATGGCTACACCTTC
NA,few,TRBV12-3/TRBV12-4,TRBJ2-2,CASRSTGSSHTGELFF,TGTGCCAGCAGGTCTACAGGTTCGTCCCACACCGGGGAGCTGTTTTTT
NA,few,TRBV7-2,TRBJ2-7,CASRKGQSSYEQYF,TGTGCCAGCAGAAAAGGACAGAGCTCCTACGAGCAGTACTTC
NA,few,TRBV29-1,TRBJ2-2,CSSREETGELFF,TGCAGCAGCAGGGAAGAGACCGGGGAGCTGTTTTTT
NA,NA,TRBV24-1,TRBJ1-1,CATSDSGKVNTEAFF,TGTGCCACCAGTGATTCCGGGAAAGTGAACACTGAAGCTTTCTTT
NA,few,TRBV7-2,TRBJ1-1,CASSLVLGMNTEAFF,TGTGCCAGCAGCTTAGTCCTCGGGATGAACACTGAAGCTTTCTTT
TRBD1,few,TRBV5-5,TRBJ1-5,CASSLAAGRGYQPQHF,TGTGCCAGCAGCTTGGCCGCGGGCAGGGGGTATCAGCCCCAGCATTTT
NA,once,TRBV7-3,TRBJ2-5,CASSLAPQETQYF,TGTGCCAGCAGCTTAGCCCCTCAAGAGACCCAGTACTTC
TRBD2,few,TRBV7-9,TRBJ2-3,CASSFSGRVADTQYF,TGTGCCAGCAGCTTTAGCGGGAGGGTTGCAGATACGCAGTATTTT
NA,NA,TRBV7-9,TRBJ2-1,CASSLVSGGINEQFF,TGTGCCAGCAGCTTAGTTAGCGGTGGGATCAATGAGCAGTTCTTC
NA,few,TRBV4-1,TRBJ1-1,CASSQKGQGATEAFF,TGCGCCAGCAGCCAAAAGGGTCAGGGAGCCACTGAAGCTTTCTTT
NA,few,TRBV15,TRBJ2-7,CATSRGREALGDEQYF,TGTGCCACCAGCAGAGGACGGGAAGCCCTAGGGGACGAGCAGTACTTC
NA,NA,TRBV7-2,TRBJ2-1,CASSNELNEQFF,TGTGCCAGCAGCAATGAGCTCAATGAGCAGTTCTTC
TRBD2,NA,TRBV19,TRBJ2-7,CASRTGEGDEQYF,TGTGCCAGTAGAACTGGGGAGGGAGACGAGCAGTACTTC
NA,few,TRBV29-1,TRBJ2-7,CSVWVQGSYEQYF,TGCAGCGTCTGGGTTCAGGGAAGCTACGAGCAGTACTTC
TRBD2,few,TRBV25-1,TRBJ2-7,CASTPKTSGRTREQYF,TGTGCCAGCACCCCGAAGACTAGCGGGAGGACGAGAGAGCAGTACTTC
NA,NA,TRBV24-1,TRBJ2-6,CATSGGSVFSGANVLTF,TGTGCCACCAGTGGGGGCAGCGTTTTCTCTGGGGCCAACGTCCTGACTTTC
TRBD1,few,TRBV18,TRBJ1-1,CASSPRDSGNTEAFF,TGTGCCAGCTCACCGCGGGACAGTGGGAACACTGAAGCTTTCTTT